This TCR beta chain was sequenced for a study of T cells in Graves' hyperthyroidism and ophthalmopathy. Whole-study context: Peripheral blood was obtained at initial diagnosis, preceding any treatment.

Across 18 months, stable Graves' hyperthyroidism was marked by no progression to ophthalmopathy. This sample holds PBMCs from roughly 10 ml fresh peripheral blood. The TCR beta CDR3 regions underwent amplification using RNA transcripts as the source. A first-round RT-PCR of the TCR CDR3 used the HTBI primer set. TCRdb re-derived calls from the multiplex PCR reads in MiXCR, one entry per CDR3 protein. The sample carries about 590,000 distinct CDR3 sequences, roughly 14% recorded once. The length of the CDR3 is 16 residues. The V end lost 5 bases, the J end lost 0 bases, and 14 bases lay between the germline ends. This clonotype was counted at least ten times. Its specificity is not known. Study outcomes and limitations: Blood shared most expanded thyroid clonotypes above 0.001.

This sequence was found in a woman in her thirties with Graves' hyperthyroidism. This chain connects TRBV12-3 or TRBV12-4 to TRBJ1-5; tentatively, D is TRBD1 (6 bases). Sequencing was done on a sample of blood. The CDR3 here is CASSTTGFDSNQPQHF. DNA of the CDR3: TGTGCCAGCAGTACTACAGGGTTTGATAGCAATCAGCCCCAGCATTTT.